The clone carrying this T cell receptor beta chain was seen just once. This entry belongs to a study of T-cell memory formation after mild COVID-19. Deletions cut 0 bases from V and 6 bases from J, with 9 bases between. There are 14 residues in the CDR3. Germline assignment: CDR1 LGHDT and CDR2 YNNKEL (reference sequence). Each CDR3 protein is one row after TCRdb ran MiXCR on the 5' RACE reads. Of 280,000 or so distinct CDR3 sequences in the sample, less than 9.5% were seen once. Material: PBMCs or a T cell subset sorted from them (not recorded which). The chain has TRBV3-1 and TRBJ1-5; no firm D call. The clonotype comes from a young man who had mild COVID-19 (a few samples of this study predate the infection). Cell type and time point are not known. The CDR3 bases are TGTGCCAGCAGCCAAGATTTAGGCAGTCAGCCCCAGCATTTT. Its translation is CASSQDLGSQPQHF.